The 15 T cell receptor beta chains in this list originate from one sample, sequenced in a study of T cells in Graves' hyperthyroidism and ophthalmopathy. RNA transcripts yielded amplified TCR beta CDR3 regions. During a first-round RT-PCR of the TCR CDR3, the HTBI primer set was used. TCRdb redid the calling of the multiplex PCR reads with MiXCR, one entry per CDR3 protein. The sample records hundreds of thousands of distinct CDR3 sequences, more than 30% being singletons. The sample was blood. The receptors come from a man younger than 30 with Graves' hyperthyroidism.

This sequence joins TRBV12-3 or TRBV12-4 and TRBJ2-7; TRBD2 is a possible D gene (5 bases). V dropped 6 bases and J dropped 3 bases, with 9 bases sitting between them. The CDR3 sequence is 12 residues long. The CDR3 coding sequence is TGTGCCAGCAGCGGACTTTTCTACGAGCAGTACTTC. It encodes CASSGLFYEQYF.

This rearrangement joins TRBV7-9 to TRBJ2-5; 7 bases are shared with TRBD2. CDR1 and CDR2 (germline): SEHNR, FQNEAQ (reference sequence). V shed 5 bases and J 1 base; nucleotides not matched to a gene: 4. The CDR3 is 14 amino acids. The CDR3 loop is CASSLLALQETQYF. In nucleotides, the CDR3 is TGTGCCAGCAGCCTACTAGCGCTCCAAGAGACCCAGTACTTC. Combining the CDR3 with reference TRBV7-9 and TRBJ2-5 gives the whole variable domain DTGVSQNPRHKITKRGQNVTFRCDPISEHNRLYWYRQTLGQGPEFLTYFQNEAQLEKSRLLSDRFSAERPKGSFSTLEIQRTEQGDSAMYLCASSLLALQETQYFGPGTRLLVL.

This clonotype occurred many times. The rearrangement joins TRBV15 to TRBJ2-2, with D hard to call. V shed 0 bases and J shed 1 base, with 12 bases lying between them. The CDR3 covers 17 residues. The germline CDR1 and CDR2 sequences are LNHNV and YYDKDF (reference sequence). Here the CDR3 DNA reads TGTGCCACCAGCAGAGATCCGGTCCCGTTGAACACCGGGGAGCTGTTTTTT. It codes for CATSRDPVPLNTGELFF.

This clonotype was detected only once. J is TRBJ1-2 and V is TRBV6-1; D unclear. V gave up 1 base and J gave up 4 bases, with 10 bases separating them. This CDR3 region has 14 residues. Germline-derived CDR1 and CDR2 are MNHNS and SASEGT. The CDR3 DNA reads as TGTGCCAGCAGTGAAGGTGGAGAAAGCTATGGCTACACCTTC. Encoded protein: CASSEGGESYGYTF.

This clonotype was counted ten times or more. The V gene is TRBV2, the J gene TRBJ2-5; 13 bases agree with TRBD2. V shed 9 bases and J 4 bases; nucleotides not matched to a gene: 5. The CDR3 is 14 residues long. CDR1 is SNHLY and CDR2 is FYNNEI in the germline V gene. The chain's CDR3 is CASTSGGAGETQYF. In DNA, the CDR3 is TGTGCCAGTACTAGCGGGGGGGCCGGAGAGACCCAGTACTTC.

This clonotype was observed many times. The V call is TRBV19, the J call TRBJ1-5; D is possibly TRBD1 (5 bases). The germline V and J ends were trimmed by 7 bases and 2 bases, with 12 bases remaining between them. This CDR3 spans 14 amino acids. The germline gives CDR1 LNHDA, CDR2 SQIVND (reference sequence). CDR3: CASTRDHGNQPQHF. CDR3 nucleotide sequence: TGTGCCAGTACCAGGGATCACGGCAATCAGCCCCAGCATTTT. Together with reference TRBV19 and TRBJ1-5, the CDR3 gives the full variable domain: DGGITQSPKYLFRKEGQNVTLSCEQNLNHDAMYWYRQDPGQGLRLIYYSQIVNDFQKGDIAEGYSVSREKKESFPLTVTSAQKNPTAFYLCASTRDHGNQPQHFGDGTRLSIL.

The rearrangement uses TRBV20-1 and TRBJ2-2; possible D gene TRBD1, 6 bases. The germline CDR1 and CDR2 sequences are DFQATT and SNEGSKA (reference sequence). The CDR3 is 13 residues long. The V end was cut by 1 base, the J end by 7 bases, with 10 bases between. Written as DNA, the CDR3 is TGCAGTGCTAGAGGGCAGGGGCACGGGGAGCTGTTTTTT. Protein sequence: CSARGQGHGELFF.

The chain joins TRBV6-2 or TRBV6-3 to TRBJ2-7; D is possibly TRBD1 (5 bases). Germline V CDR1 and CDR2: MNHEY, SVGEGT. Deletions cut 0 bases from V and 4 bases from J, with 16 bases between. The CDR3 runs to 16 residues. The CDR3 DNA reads TGTGCCAGCAGTTACTCGAACGTCAGGGCATCGTACGAGCAGTACTTC. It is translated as CASSYSNVRASYEQYF.

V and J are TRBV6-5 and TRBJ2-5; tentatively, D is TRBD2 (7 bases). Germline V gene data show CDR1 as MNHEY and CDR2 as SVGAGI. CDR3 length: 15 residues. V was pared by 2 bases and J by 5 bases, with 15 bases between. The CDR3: CASSYGGGGRETQYF. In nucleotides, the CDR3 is TGTGCCAGCAGTTACGGGGGCGGGGGTCGGGAGACCCAGTACTTC.

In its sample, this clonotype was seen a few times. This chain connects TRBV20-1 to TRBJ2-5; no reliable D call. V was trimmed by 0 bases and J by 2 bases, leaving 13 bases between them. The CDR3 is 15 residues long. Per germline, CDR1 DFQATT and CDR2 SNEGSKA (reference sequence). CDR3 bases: TGCAGTGCTAGAGATCTGTATAGGGCTCAAGAGACCCAGTACTTC. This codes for CSARDLYRAQETQYF.

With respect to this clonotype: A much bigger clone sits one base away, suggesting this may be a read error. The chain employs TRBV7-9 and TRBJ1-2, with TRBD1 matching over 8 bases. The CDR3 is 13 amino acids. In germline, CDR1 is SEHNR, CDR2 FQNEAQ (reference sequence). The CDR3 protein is CAGSQRTGYGYTF. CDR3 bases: TGTGCCGGCAGCCAAAGGACAGGGTATGGCTACACCTTC.

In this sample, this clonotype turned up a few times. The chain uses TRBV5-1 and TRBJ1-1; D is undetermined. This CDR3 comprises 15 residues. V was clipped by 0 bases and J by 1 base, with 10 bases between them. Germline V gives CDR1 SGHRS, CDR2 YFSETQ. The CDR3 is CASSLALTRNTEAFF. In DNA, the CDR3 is TGCGCCAGCAGCTTGGCCCTGACACGGAACACTGAAGCTTTCTTT.

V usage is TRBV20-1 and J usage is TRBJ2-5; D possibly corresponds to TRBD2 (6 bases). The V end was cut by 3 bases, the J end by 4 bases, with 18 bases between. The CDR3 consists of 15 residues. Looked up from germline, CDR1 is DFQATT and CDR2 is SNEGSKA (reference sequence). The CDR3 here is CSASLDSLGGETQYF. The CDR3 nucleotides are TGCAGTGCTAGTTTGGACTCACTGGGAGGAGAGACCCAGTACTTC.

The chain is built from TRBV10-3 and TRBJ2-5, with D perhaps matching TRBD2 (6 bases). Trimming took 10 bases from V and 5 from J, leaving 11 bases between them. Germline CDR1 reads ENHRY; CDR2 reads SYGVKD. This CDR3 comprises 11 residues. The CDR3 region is CATAAGETQYF. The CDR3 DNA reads TGTGCCACCGCGGCGGGGGAGACCCAGTACTTC.

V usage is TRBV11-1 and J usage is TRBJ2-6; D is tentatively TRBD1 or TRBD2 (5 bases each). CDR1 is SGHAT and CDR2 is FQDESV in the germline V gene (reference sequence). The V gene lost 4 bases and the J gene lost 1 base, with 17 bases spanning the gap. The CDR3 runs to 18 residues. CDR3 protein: CASSSARDHRSGANVLTF. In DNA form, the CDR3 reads TGTGCCAGCAGCTCAGCCCGGGACCATCGGTCTGGGGCCAACGTCCTGACTTTC.